This entry lists 4 T cell receptor beta chains sequenced from one sample in a study of fetal regulatory T cell absence and autoimmunity. Data came from immunoSEQ multiplex PCR; TCRdb stores just in-frame clones and leaves some out. The table includes about 50,000 clones, about 79% detected once. The sample was cord blood. The receptors shown here come from a newborn boy with IPEX syndrome.

This sequence joins TRBV5-1 and TRBJ1-2; unclear D gene. The V end lost 4 bases, the J end lost 6 bases, and 13 bases lay between the germline ends. The CDR3 contains 13 residues. Per the germline V gene, CDR1 is SGHRS and CDR2 is YFSETQ. The CDR3 reads CASSLDMPHGYTF. The CDR3 DNA is TGCGCCAGCAGCCTTGACATGCCCCATGGCTACACCTTC.

This sequence joins TRBV4-1 and TRBJ2-5; 7 bases fit TRBD2. Germline V gene data show CDR1 as MGHRA and CDR2 as YSYEKL. The V and J ends lost 2 bases and 7 bases, in that order; junction bases with no gene match: 13. CDR3 length: 16 residues. In nucleotides, the CDR3 is TGCGCCAGCAGCCAAATGGCAGCGGGAACTGCGAGGACCCAGTACTTC. Amino acids: CASSQMAAGTARTQYF.

The chain joins TRBV4-1 to TRBJ2-1; D gene ambiguous. The germline CDR1 and CDR2 sequences are MGHRA and YSYEKL. The V end lost 2 bases, the J end lost 13 bases, and 3 bases lay between the germline ends. This CDR3 has 9 residues. CDR3 nucleotides: TGCGCCAGCAGCCAACCCCAGTTCTTC. Translated, it gives CASSQPQFF.

For this clone: The sample has other DNA sequences that encode this CDR3 too. The rearrangement uses TRBV5-1 and TRBJ2-7; D unclear. This CDR3 has 14 residues. Trimming cost V 4 bases and J 4 bases, with 15 bases left between them. Per germline, CDR1 SGHRS and CDR2 YFSETQ. The CDR3 protein is CASSPRVSNYEQYF. The CDR3 DNA reads as TGCGCCAGCAGCCCCCGAGTCTCTAATTACGAGCAGTACTTC.